These 8 T cell receptor beta chains originate from one sample sequenced in a study of monozygotic twins with inflammatory bowel disease. With the 5' RACE reads reprocessed, TCRdb shows one record per CDR3 protein and no DNA. The specimen's table records just over 300,000 distinct CDR3 sequences. Sequencing input: blood. Receptor source: a human donor with ulcerative colitis or Crohn's disease, or a healthy co-twin of an affected twin (not recorded which).

The V call is TRBV28, the J call TRBJ1-2; TCRdb gives TRBD1 as the D gene, but with no DNA this cannot be confirmed. CDR3 length: 16 residues. Germline CDR1 reads MDHEN; CDR2 reads SYDVKM. CDR3: CASSFPGTALNYGYTF.

The V gene is TRBV7-2, the J gene TRBJ2-1; TCRdb outputs TRBD1, but without DNA this stays unchecked. This CDR3 comprises 16 residues. CDR1 and CDR2 (germline): SGHTA, FQGNSA. The CDR3 loop reads CASSLQPGPSGNEQFF.

V is TRBV12-3 or TRBV12-4 and J is TRBJ2-1. The CDR3 totals 14 residues. The CDR3 spells CASSSGFSYNEQFF.

The J gene is TRBJ1-4, the V gene TRBV6-1; TCRdb's D gene call, TRBD1, goes unchecked for lack of DNA. CDR1 MNHNS and CDR2 SASEGT come from the germline V gene. This CDR3 region has 15 residues. The CDR3 spells CASNTDSGTSEKLFF.

The chain joins TRBV6-1 to TRBJ2-7; the TRBD2 assignment by TCRdb is unverifiable without DNA. The germline V gene has CDR1 MNHNS and CDR2 SASEGT. This CDR3 has 15 residues. The CDR3: CASSRQPGGSYEQYF.

The genes are TRBV5-1 and TRBJ1-1; TCRdb returns TRBD1, unconfirmable since there is no DNA. Germline CDR1 SGHRS, CDR2 YFSETQ. The length of the CDR3 is 12 residues. This CDR3 reads CASREPGTEAFF.

The chain employs TRBV5-1 and TRBJ2-2; lacking DNA, the TRBD1 call made by TCRdb goes unchecked. This CDR3 has 16 residues. Germline CDR1 SGHRS, CDR2 YFSETQ. The CDR3 protein is CASSSGQGKNTGELFF.

This rearrangement joins TRBV5-1 to TRBJ2-5; the TRBD2 assignment by TCRdb is unverifiable without DNA. CDR3 length equals 15 residues. Germline values: CDR1 SGHRS, CDR2 YFSETQ. The CDR3: CASSSGASGQETQYF.